This T cell receptor beta chain was sequenced during a study of beta chain features in type 1 diabetes. Donors underwent one heparinised blood draw, approximately 120 mL on average. Germline CDR1 is SEHNR and CDR2 is FQNEAQ (reference sequence). Trimming left V 2 bases short and J 5 bases short, with 6 bases between. The CDR3 spans 12 residues. Notes on the study in general: VDJ junctions sequenced from type 1 diabetes patients showed fewer insertions and more deletions. Researchers caution that PCR might favor shorter templates, equally among patients and controls. The naive, central memory and Treg TCRB repertoires showed an apparent similarity that was greater among patients than among healthy donors. Moderately but significantly shorter TCRB CDR3s were found in Type 1 diabetes patients in all four CD4+ subsets.

This clone has just a few counts. Its specificity is unknown. Reverse transcription of all isolated RNA meant that expressed TCRB transcripts were sequenced. This table comes from immunoSEQ multiplex PCR, and its TCRdb copy is limited to in-frame clones, with some not included. The sample has around 180,000 clones; 7% to 9% are singletons. The sequence was obtained from a young man with type 1 diabetes. Specimen: central memory CD4+ T cells from blood. This sequence joins TRBV7-9 and TRBJ2-5, with D possibly being TRBD1 (5 bases). In DNA form, the CDR3 reads TGTGCCAGCAGCTTACGACAGGAGACCCAGTACTTC. The encoded protein is CASSLRQETQYF.